This T cell receptor (beta chain) appears in the sequencing data of a study of Ad26.COV2.S vaccination and SARS-CoV-2 variants. Study-wide context: Donor was in the COV1001 Ad26.COV2.S trial arm.

About this clone: Its antigen is undetermined.

The sample's treatment: around 19 received Ad26.COV2.S at low or high dose, single or two shots; about 5 received placebo; per-sample allocation not given. Sample collection was performed on day 63 after the first vaccine or placebo injection. Study results and caveats: It was found that vaccine and placebo recipients had similar non-spike TCR breadth. Total T cell responses were possibly underestimated by TCR breadth and depth analyses.

Sequencing used immunoSEQ multiplex PCR; TCRdb keeps in-frame clones, though not all of them. Of about 350,000 clones listed, 88% were seen once; the top ten hold around 6.4%. The CDR3 runs 16 residues. V lost 4 bases to trimming and J lost 4 bases; unmatched junction nucleotides: 10. The germline V gene encodes CDR1 SGHKS and CDR2 YYEKEE (reference sequence). Material: peripheral blood, obtained in a trial of Ad26.COV2.S vaccine versus placebo. The V and J genes are TRBV5-5 and TRBJ1-4, with TRBD1 matching 7 bases. This sequence was found in a person between 18 and 60 years old who received the Ad26.COV2.S COVID-19 vaccine or a placebo. The CDR3 sequence is CASSRGLAAFNEKLFF. CDR3 coding DNA: TGTGCCAGCAGCAGGGGGCTTGCGGCTTTTAATGAAAAACTGTTTTTT.